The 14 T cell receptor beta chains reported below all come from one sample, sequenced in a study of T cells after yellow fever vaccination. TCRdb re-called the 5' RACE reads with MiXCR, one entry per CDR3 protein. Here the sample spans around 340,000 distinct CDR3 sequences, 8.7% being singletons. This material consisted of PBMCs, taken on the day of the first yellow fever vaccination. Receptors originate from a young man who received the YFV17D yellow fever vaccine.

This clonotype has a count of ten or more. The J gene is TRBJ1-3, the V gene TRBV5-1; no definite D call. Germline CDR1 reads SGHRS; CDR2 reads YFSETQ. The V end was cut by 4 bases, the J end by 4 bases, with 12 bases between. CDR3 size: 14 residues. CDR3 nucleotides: TGCGCCAGCAGCCTCGACAACCCGGGAAACACCATATATTTT. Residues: CASSLDNPGNTIYF.

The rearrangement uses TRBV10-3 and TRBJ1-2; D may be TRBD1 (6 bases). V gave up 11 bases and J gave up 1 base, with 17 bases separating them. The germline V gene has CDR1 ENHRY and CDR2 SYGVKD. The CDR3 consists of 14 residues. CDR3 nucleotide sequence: TGTGCCCTACGGGATACAGGGAATAACTATGGCTACACCTTC. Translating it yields CALRDTGNNYGYTF.

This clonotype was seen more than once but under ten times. CDR3 DNA sequence: TGTGCCACCCTCGGAGAGGGACAGGGTGAAGCTTTCTTT. Amino acid sequence: CATLGEGQGEAFF. This sequence joins TRBV2 and TRBJ1-1, with 9 bases aligning to TRBD1. V dropped 10 bases and J dropped 7; count of bases not matched to a gene: 10. The germline CDR1 and CDR2 sequences are SNHLY and FYNNEI. The CDR3 is made up of 13 amino acids. Full variable domain (rest looked up from reference TRBV2 and TRBJ1-1): EPEVTQTPSHQVTQMGQEVILRCVPISNHLYFYWYRQILGQKVEFLVSFYNNEISEKSEIFDDQFSVERPDGSNFTLKIRSTKLEDSAMYFCATLGEGQGEAFFGQGTRLTVV.

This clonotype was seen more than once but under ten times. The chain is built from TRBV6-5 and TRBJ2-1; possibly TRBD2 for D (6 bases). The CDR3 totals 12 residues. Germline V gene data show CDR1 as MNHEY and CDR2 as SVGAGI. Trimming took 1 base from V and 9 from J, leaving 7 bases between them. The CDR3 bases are TGTGCCAGCAGTTACTTGGGGGGTGAGCAGTTCTTC. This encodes CASSYLGGEQFF.

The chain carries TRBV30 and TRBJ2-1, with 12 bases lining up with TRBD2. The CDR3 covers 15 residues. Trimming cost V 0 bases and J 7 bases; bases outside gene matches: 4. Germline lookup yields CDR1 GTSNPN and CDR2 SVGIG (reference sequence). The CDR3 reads CAWSVGLAGINEQFF. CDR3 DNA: TGTGCCTGGAGTGTTGGACTAGCGGGGATAAATGAGCAGTTCTTC. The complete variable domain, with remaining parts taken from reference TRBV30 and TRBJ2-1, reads SQTIHQWPATLVQPVGSPLSLECTVEGTSNPNLYWYRQAAGRGLQLLFYSVGIGQISSEVPQNLSASRPQDRQFILSSKKLLLSDSGFYLCAWSVGLAGINEQFFGPGTRLTVL.

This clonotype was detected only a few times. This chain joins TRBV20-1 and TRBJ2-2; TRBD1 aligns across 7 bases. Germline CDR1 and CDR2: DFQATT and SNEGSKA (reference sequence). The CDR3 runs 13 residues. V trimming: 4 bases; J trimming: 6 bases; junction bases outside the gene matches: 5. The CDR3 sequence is CSATTGIPGELFF. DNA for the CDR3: TGCAGTGCTACGACAGGGATCCCCGGGGAGCTGTTTTTT.

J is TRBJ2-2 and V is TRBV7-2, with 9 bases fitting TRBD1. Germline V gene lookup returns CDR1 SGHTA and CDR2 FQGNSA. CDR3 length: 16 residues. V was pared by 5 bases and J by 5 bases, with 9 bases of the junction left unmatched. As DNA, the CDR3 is TGTGCCAGCAGCCGGTCCGGGACAGGGCGTACCGGGGAGCTGTTTTTT. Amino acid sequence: CASSRSGTGRTGELFF.

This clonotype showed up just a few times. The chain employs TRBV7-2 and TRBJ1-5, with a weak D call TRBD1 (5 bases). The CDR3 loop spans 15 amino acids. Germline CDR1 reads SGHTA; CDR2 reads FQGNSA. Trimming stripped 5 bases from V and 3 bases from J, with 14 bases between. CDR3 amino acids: CASSTERGYNQPQHF. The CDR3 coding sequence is TGTGCCAGCAGCACCGAACGGGGGTACAATCAGCCCCAGCATTTT.

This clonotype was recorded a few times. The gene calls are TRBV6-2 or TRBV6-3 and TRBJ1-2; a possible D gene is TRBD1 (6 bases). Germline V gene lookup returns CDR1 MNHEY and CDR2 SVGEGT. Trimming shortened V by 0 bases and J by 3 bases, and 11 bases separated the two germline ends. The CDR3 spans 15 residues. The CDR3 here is CASSYSRQGHYGYTF. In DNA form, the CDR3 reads TGTGCCAGCAGTTACTCGAGGCAGGGGCACTATGGCTACACCTTC.

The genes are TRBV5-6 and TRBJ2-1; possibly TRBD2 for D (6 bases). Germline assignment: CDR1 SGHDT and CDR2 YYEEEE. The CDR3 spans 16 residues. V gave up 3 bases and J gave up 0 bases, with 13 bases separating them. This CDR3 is CASSWGTLSSYNEQFF. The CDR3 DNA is TGTGCCAGCAGCTGGGGGACTCTTAGCTCCTACAATGAGCAGTTCTTC.

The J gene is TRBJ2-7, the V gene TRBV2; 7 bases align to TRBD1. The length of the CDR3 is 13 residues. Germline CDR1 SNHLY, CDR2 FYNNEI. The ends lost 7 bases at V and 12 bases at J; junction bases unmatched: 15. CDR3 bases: TGTGCCAGCAACTGGGTCGTACAGGGGCCTTCGTACTTC. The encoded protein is CASNWVVQGPSYF.

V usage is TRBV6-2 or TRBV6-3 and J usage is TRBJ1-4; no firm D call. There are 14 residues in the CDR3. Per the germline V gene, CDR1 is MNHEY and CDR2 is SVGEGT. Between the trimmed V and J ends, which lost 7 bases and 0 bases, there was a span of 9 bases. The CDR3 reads CASTFTATNEKLFF. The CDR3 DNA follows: TGTGCCAGCACCTTTACTGCAACTAATGAAAAACTGTTTTTT.

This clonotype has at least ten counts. Here the CDR3 reads CAISDPTVGGSNEQFF. As DNA, the CDR3 is TGTGCCATCAGTGACCCGACTGTGGGGGGCTCCAATGAGCAGTTCTTC. The chain links TRBV10-3 to TRBJ2-1; D is tentatively TRBD1 or TRBD2 (6 bases each). CDR1 ENHRY and CDR2 SYGVKD come from the germline V gene. The CDR3 has 16 residues. V was cut by 3 bases and J by 6 bases, with 18 bases left in between.

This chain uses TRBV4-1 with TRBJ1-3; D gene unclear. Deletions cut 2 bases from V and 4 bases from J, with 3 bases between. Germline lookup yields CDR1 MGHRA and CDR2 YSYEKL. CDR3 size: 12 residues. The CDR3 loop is CASSQRGNTIYF. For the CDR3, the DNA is TGCGCCAGCAGCCAAAGGGGAAACACCATATATTTT.